This T cell receptor beta chain comes out of a study of PD-1 blockade in classical Hodgkin lymphoma. The patients all showed relapse after autologous stem cell transplantation, while their brentuximab vedotin exposure varied. Only in-frame clones appear in the TCRdb table, and some are missing; sequencing was by immunoSEQ multiplex PCR. The table includes 95,000 or so clones, approximately 83% detected once. This clone has a handful of counts. Its cognate antigen is unknown. Germline-derived CDR1 and CDR2 are SGHAT and FQNNGV. V was cut by 4 bases and J by 2 bases, with 10 bases left in between. The CDR3 runs 14 residues. Findings and caveats of the study: There was a significant rise in CD4+ TCR diversity by C4D1, with no such rise for CD8+.

V gene TRBV11-2 combines with J gene TRBJ2-3, with TRBD2 as a possible D gene (6 bases). Material: peripheral blood mononuclear cells (PBMCs), obtained at baseline. The TCR comes from a human donor with classical Hodgkin lymphoma. For the CDR3, the DNA is TGTGCCAGCAGCTGGGAGGTCCCCACAGATACGCAGTATTTT. Translation gives CASSWEVPTDTQYF.